These 19 T cell receptor beta chains originate from one sample sequenced in a study of CD8 T cells in ankylosing spondylitis. MiXCR was run by TCRdb on the 5' RACE reads, yielding one entry per CDR3 protein. The table lists some 350,000 distinct CDR3 sequences, roughly 14% of them singletons. The sample taken for sequencing was blood, either unsorted or a sorted T cell fraction (not recorded which). The receptors were gathered from a male donor with ankylosing spondylitis or in good health (not recorded which).

This clonotype was seen only a few times. The chain has TRBV7-9 and TRBJ2-3; the match to TRBD1 covers 7 bases. Germline loops: CDR1 SEHNR, CDR2 FQNEAQ (reference sequence). After removal of 5 bases from V and 0 bases from J, the junction contained 8 bases not matched to a gene. The CDR3 sequence is 16 residues long. CDR3 loop: CASSPRAQGSTDTQYF. The CDR3 region has the DNA TGTGCCAGCAGCCCCCGAGCACAGGGGAGCACAGATACGCAGTATTTT.

J is TRBJ2-7 and V is TRBV4-2; D is perhaps TRBD2 (6 bases). Germline CDR1 LGHNA, CDR2 YNFKEQ. Between the trimmed V and J ends, which lost 0 bases and 3 bases, there was a span of 15 bases. The CDR3 has 16 amino acids. The CDR3 reads CASSQDSSGEGYEQYF. The CDR3 DNA sequence: TGTGCCAGCAGCCAAGATAGCTCGGGAGAGGGCTACGAGCAGTACTTC.

There are a few counts of this clonotype. This rearrangement joins TRBV10-3 to TRBJ2-7; D possibly corresponds to TRBD1 (6 bases). CDR3 length equals 14 residues. The V end was cut by 10 bases, the J end by 2 bases, with 18 bases between. CDR1 and CDR2 (germline): ENHRY, SYGVKD. DNA of the CDR3: TGTGCCACTACTGCCGGGACACCTACCTACGAGCAGTACTTC. Translating it yields CATTAGTPTYEQYF.

The rearrangement links TRBV28 to TRBJ1-2; perhaps TRBD1 as D (6 bases). CDR1 is MDHEN, CDR2 SYDVKM, per germline. Deletions cut 6 bases from V and 4 bases from J, with 18 bases between. The CDR3 spans 15 residues. The CDR3 protein is CASSSRGGRPYGYTF. For the CDR3, the DNA is TGTGCCAGCAGCTCTAGGGGGGGGCGACCCTATGGCTACACCTTC.

For the CDR3, the DNA is TGTGCCTGGAGTGTACAAGGGGAGACCCAGTACTTC. It codes for CAWSVQGETQYF. The chain uses TRBV30 and TRBJ2-5; D is unclear. This CDR3 comprises 12 residues. Germline CDR1 reads GTSNPN; CDR2 reads SVGIG (reference sequence). V was pared by 0 bases and J by 5 bases, with 7 bases between.

V is TRBV29-1 and J is TRBJ2-2; the match to TRBD1 covers 7 bases. V was clipped by 7 bases and J by 0 bases; unmatched bases: 5. Germline CDR1 SQVTM, CDR2 ANQGSEA. CDR3 size: 14 residues. The CDR3 DNA reads as TGCAGCGCTAGACAGGGAACGAACACCGGGGAGCTGTTTTTT. This translates into CSARQGTNTGELFF.

The gene calls are TRBV5-1 and TRBJ2-2; perhaps D is TRBD1 or TRBD2 (5 bases each). The length of the CDR3 is 17 residues. Deletions cut 3 bases from V and 2 bases from J, with 17 bases between. Germline-derived CDR1 and CDR2 are SGHRS and YFSETQ. The CDR3 here is CASSSGTGTDNTGELFF. The DNA of the CDR3 is TGCGCCAGCAGCTCGGGGACCGGGACGGATAACACCGGGGAGCTGTTTTTT.

This clonotype was picked up a small number of times. The chain joins TRBV6-1 to TRBJ2-5, with 11 bases matching TRBD1. CDR3 length equals 18 residues. Germline assignment: CDR1 MNHNS and CDR2 SASEGT. The ends lost 7 bases at V and 4 bases at J; junction bases unmatched: 17. CDR3 in DNA: TGTGCCAGCACCGAACTCTATACCCTGGGACAGGGGGTAGAGACCCAGTACTTC. Translating gives CASTELYTLGQGVETQYF.

The CDR3 DNA sequence: TGCGCCAGCAGCCAGGGGCGTGGGGGGGGGACCGGGGAGCTGTTTTTT. Translated: CASSQGRGGGTGELFF. The chain is built from TRBV4-1 and TRBJ2-2; TRBD2 matches at 7 bases. Germline V gene lookup returns CDR1 MGHRA and CDR2 YSYEKL. Trimming removed 3 bases from V and 5 bases from J; junction bases left unmatched: 9. This CDR3 region has 16 residues.

The J gene is TRBJ2-1, the V gene TRBV11-3; the D gene is possibly TRBD2 (6 bases). Deletions cut 3 bases from V and 3 bases from J, with 9 bases between. In germline, CDR1 is SGHNT, CDR2 YENEEA. The CDR3 has 14 residues. CDR3 sequence: CASSLGLIYNEQFF. The CDR3 bases are TGTGCCAGCAGCTTGGGACTTATCTACAATGAGCAGTTCTTC.

This clonotype appeared a few times. The J gene is TRBJ2-3, the V gene TRBV20-1; D is undetermined. Trimming stripped 3 bases from V and 4 bases from J, with 8 bases between. The CDR3 is made up of 12 amino acids. The germline CDR1 and CDR2 sequences are DFQATT and SNEGSKA (reference sequence). The chain's CDR3 is CSASQSADTQYF. CDR3 DNA: TGCAGTGCTAGTCAGAGTGCAGATACGCAGTATTTT.

The chain joins TRBV20-1 to TRBJ1-2, with D maybe TRBD1 (5 bases). Trimming took 1 base from V and 2 from J, leaving 8 bases between them. The CDR3 totals 13 residues. CDR1 DFQATT and CDR2 SNEGSKA come from the germline V gene (reference sequence). The CDR3 sequence is CSARVEGNYGYTF. CDR3 nucleotides: TGCAGTGCTAGAGTTGAGGGGAACTATGGCTACACCTTC.

This clonotype was observed a handful of times. V is TRBV12-3 or TRBV12-4 and J is TRBJ1-2; the D gene is possibly TRBD1 (5 bases). There are 15 residues in the CDR3. V shed 5 bases and J shed 1 base, with 14 bases lying between them. In DNA, the CDR3 is TGTGCCAGCAGTCCAGGGACTGCCGATAACTATGGCTACACCTTC. As protein: CASSPGTADNYGYTF.

This clonotype has only a few counts. The chain links TRBV5-1 to TRBJ1-5; maybe TRBD1 (5 bases). Trimming took 0 bases from V and 9 from J, leaving 10 bases between them. Germline V gene data show CDR1 as SGHRS and CDR2 as YFSETQ. The CDR3 has 13 residues. The CDR3 nucleotides are TGCGCCAGCAGCTTGGACAGGCTAGGGCCCCAGCATTTT. This codes for CASSLDRLGPQHF.

The genes are TRBV30 and TRBJ2-5, with D possibly matching TRBD1 (5 bases). The CDR3 is made up of 14 amino acids. The germline V gene encodes CDR1 GTSNPN and CDR2 SVGIG (reference sequence). V was clipped by 3 bases and J by 1 base, with 12 bases between them. CDR3 bases: TGTGCCTGGAGCCGTTCAGGGATCCAAGAGACCCAGTACTTC. Translated: CAWSRSGIQETQYF.

The J gene is TRBJ1-4, the V gene TRBV4-1; no definite D call. The germline V gene encodes CDR1 MGHRA and CDR2 YSYEKL. The CDR3 totals 13 residues. V was clipped by 2 bases and J by 5 bases, with 6 bases between them. CDR3 sequence: CASSQWMNEKLFF. CDR3 nucleotide sequence: TGCGCCAGCAGCCAATGGATGAATGAAAAACTGTTTTTT.

This clonotype was found many times. The J gene is TRBJ2-1, the V gene TRBV12-3 or TRBV12-4; 9 positions match TRBD2. With 4 bases clipped from V and 10 bases from J, the junction kept 2 bases outside the gene matches. There are 12 residues in the CDR3. The CDR3 protein is CASSWGTSEQFF. DNA for the CDR3: TGTGCCAGCAGTTGGGGGACTAGCGAGCAGTTCTTC.

This clonotype occurred a few times. The genes are TRBV5-1 and TRBJ2-7; D is perhaps TRBD1 or TRBD2 (5 bases each). Germline-derived CDR1 and CDR2 are SGHRS and YFSETQ. This CDR3 is built from 14 residues. Trimming left V 4 bases short and J 1 base short, with 12 bases between. The CDR3: CASSVSGQSYEQYF. CDR3 DNA: TGCGCCAGCAGCGTAAGCGGACAATCCTACGAGCAGTACTTC.

This clonotype was observed a few times. The chain couples TRBV6-5 to TRBJ1-1, with D unresolved. This CDR3 is built from 12 residues. Germline-derived CDR1 and CDR2 are MNHEY and SVGAGI. The V end was cut by 8 bases, the J end by 10 bases, with 17 bases between. CDR3: CASVHSLWGAFF. CDR3 coding DNA: TGTGCCAGCGTCCACTCCCTTTGGGGAGCTTTCTTT.